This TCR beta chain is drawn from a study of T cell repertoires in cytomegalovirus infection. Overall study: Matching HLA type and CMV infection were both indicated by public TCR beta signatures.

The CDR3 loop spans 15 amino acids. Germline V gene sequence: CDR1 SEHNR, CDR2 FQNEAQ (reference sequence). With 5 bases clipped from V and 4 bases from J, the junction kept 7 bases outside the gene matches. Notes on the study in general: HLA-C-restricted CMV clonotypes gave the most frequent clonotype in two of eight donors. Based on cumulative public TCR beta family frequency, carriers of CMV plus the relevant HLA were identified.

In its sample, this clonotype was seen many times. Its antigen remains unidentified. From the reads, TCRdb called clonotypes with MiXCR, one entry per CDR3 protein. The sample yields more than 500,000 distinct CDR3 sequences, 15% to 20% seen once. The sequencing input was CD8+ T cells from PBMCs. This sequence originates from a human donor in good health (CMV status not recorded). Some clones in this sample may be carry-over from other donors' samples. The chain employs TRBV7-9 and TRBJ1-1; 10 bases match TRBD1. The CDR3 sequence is CASSPLTGGITEAFF. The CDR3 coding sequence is TGTGCCAGCAGCCCTCTGACAGGGGGCATCACTGAAGCTTTCTTT.